Listed below are T cell receptor beta chains from one sample, sequenced in a study of regulatory T cells in long-lasting Graves disease. TCRdb re-derived calls from the multiplex PCR reads in MiXCR, one entry per CDR3 protein. In the table there are 510,000 or so distinct CDR3 sequences, around 13% of which are singletons. The same sample was also used in a study of T cells in Graves' hyperthyroidism and ophthalmopathy.

This sample comprised peripheral blood mononuclear cells (PBMCs), obtained at new diagnosis, from a patient treated with antithyroid drugs. Receptors were obtained from a woman aged 25 to 39 with Graves disease. Each CDR3 is given without its conserved first and last residue.

cdr3_aa,v_call
ASSSISGGRTEAF,TRBV28
ASSLDPSGSITGELF,TRBV7-2
SARRASGPYEQY,TRBV20-1
SASPGAGGETQY,TRBV20-1
AWSKGADTEAF,TRBV30
ASSHPWTGDEKLF,TRBV4-1
ASTLAGGRDTGELF,TRBV6-1
ASRIDGVVADTQY,TRBV19
ASSFSGQSNNEQF,TRBV7-2
ASSRLAGEPGELF,TRBV6-4
SAGKTGYQETQY,TRBV20-1
ASRRTWTGTGGNQPQH,TRBV2
ASSLGTGVYNEQF,TRBV2
ASSYLIQGGRAEITYNEQF,TRBV5-1
ASSFPWRSPYEQY,TRBV6-2/TRBV6-3
ASGAGGLNEQF,TRBV10-2
ASSFDSRRTEAF,TRBV12-3/TRBV12-4
ASNRGTGLFDTGELF,TRBV12-3/TRBV12-4
ATSSSSGRAYEQY,TRBV15
ASSSRGQGAGDTQY,TRBV4-2
ASRVPGQFTDTQY,TRBV2
ASSIYLKGSTLF,TRBV19
ASSSAHTEAF,TRBV28
SANTEAF,TRBV20-1
ASSPPPSDFAYEQY,TRBV28
ASSQVSLRDTQY,TRBV4-1
ASSIWQGAGNEQF,TRBV19
ASSFSGRGSNQPQH,TRBV28
ASSPPGSDTEAF,TRBV7-2
ASSPLPPGHGTAGYT,TRBV18
ASSLATPPRAAF,TRBV27
ASSAAGTGGLEQY,TRBV4-2
ASSDGAPDGYT,TRBV10-2
ASSYRREGYGYT,TRBV6-9
ASSPSGLAGSGEQF,TRBV18
ASSVATGAFSQETQY,TRBV9
ASSQAVPSGIDGDTQY,TRBV4-2
ASSSHRQGVNEQF,TRBV28
ASGETPSYEQY,TRBV19
ASSLGAPLYNSPLH,TRBV12-3/TRBV12-4
AISMTANYEQY,TRBV10-3
AISEFELSGDNTEAF,TRBV10-3
AGGGDGNQPQH,TRBV28